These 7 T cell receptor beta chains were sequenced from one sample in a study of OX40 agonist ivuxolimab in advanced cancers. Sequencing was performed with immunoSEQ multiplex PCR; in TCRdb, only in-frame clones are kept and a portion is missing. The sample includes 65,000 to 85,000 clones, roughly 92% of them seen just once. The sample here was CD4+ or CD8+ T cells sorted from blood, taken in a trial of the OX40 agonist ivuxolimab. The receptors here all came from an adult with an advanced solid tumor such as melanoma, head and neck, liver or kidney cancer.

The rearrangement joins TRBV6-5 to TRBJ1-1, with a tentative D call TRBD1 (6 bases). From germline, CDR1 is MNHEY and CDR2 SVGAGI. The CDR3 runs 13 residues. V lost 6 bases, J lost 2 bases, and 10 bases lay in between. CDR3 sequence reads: CASSVQGNTEAFF. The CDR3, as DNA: TGTGCCAGCAGCGTACAGGGAAACACTGAAGCTTTCTTT.

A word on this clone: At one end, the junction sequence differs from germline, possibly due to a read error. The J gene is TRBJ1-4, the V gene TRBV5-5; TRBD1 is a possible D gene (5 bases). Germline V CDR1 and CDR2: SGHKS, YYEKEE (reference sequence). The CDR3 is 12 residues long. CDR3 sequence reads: CASSSSGTDLLF. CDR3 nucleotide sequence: TGTGCCAGCAGCTCATCCGGGACCGACCTGCTTTTT.

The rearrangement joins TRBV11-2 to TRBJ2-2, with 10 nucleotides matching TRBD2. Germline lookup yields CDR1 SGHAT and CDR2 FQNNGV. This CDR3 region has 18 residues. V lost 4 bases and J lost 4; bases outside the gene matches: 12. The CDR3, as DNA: TGTGCCAGCAGCTGGGCTCGGGTCCGACTAGCGGGCACCGGGGAGCTGTTTTTT. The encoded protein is CASSWARVRLAGTGELFF. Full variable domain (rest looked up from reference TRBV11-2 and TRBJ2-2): EAGVAQSPRYKIIEKRQSVAFWCNPISGHATLYWYQQILGQGPKLLIQFQNNGVVDDSQLPKDRFSAERLKGVDSTLKIQPAKLEDSAVYLCASSWARVRLAGTGELFFGEGSRLTVL.

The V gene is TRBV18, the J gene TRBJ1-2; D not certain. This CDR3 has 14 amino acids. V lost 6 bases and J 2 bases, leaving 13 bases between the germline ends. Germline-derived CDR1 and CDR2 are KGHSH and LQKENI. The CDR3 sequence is CASSPGSGNYGYTF. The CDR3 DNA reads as TGTGCCAGCTCCCCGGGGTCCGGGAACTATGGCTACACCTTC.

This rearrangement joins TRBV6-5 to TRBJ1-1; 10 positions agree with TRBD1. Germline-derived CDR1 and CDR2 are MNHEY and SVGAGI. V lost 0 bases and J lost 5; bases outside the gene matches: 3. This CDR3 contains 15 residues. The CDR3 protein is CASSYSGTGATEAFF. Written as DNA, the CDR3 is TGTGCCAGCAGTTACTCTGGGACAGGGGCGACTGAAGCTTTCTTT.

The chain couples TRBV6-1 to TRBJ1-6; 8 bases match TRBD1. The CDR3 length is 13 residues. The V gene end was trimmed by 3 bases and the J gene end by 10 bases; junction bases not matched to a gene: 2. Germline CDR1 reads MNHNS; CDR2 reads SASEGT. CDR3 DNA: TGTGCCAGCAGTGACGACAGGGGATCACCCCTCCACTTT. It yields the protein CASSDDRGSPLHF.

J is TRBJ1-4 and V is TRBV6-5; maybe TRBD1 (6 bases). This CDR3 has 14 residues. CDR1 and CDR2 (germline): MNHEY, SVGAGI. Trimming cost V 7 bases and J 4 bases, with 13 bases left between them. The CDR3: CASKGHFGNEKLFF. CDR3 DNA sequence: TGTGCCAGCAAGGGACATTTCGGTAATGAAAAACTGTTTTTT.